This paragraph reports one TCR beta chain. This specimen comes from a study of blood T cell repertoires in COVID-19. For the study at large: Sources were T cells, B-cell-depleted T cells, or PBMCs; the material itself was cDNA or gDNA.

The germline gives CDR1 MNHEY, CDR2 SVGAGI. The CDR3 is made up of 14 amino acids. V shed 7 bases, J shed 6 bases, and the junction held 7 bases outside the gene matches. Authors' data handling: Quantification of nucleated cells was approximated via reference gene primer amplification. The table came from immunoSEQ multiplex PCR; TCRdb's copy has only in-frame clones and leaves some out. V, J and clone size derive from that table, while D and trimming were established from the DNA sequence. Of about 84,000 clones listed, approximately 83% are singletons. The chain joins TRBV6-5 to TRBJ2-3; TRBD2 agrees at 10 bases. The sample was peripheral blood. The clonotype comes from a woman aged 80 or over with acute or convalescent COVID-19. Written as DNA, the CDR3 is TGTGCCAGCAAAAAGCGGGAGGGCCCCGATACGCAGTATTTT. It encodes CASKKREGPDTQYF.